This T cell receptor (beta chain) was sequenced in a study of blood T cell repertoires in COVID-19. Whole-study context: Collection of acute and convalescent COVID-19 samples took place in the United States, Italy and Spain.

Methods used by the authors: It was from reference gene primer amplification that nucleated cell counts were estimated. Measured with immunoSEQ multiplex PCR; TCRdb has only the in-frame clones, and not every one. Clone size and the V and J calls come from that table; the DNA yielded D and trimming. The sample holds 68,000 or so clones, approximately 89% seen once. The sequencing input was peripheral blood. The clonotype was recovered from a human donor in a cohort sampled during active COVID-19.

The CDR3: CASSVGPGRVDSPLHF. The DNA of the CDR3 is TGTGCCAGCAGCGTAGGACCCGGCAGGGTGGATTCACCCCTCCACTTT. The V and J genes are TRBV9 and TRBJ1-6; TRBD1 might be the D (5 bases). The CDR3 length is 16 residues. Germline CDR1 and CDR2: SGDLS and YYNGEE. V was pared by 0 bases and J by 8 bases, with 15 bases between.